This T cell receptor beta chain was captured by sequencing in a study of OX40 agonist ivuxolimab in advanced cancers. Study-wide context: Ivuxolimab, which targeted the costimulatory receptor OX40 (CD134), was an agonistic, fully human IgG2 monoclonal antibody. In the dose-escalation cohort, roughly 82% of patients were male, and the mean age was around 65 years with a range of roughly 20 to 79. Intravenous ivuxolimab was administered to patients every 2 weeks at six dose levels: 0.01, 0.1, 0.3, 1.5, 3 and 10 mg/kg. Of the approximately 50 dose-escalation patients, hepatocellular carcinoma was present in some 19, melanoma in roughly 15, renal cell carcinoma in 9 and head and neck cancer in 9. Three dose-escalation patients achieved partial responses, one with hepatocellular carcinoma and two with cutaneous melanoma. The paper describes the monotherapy dose-escalation part (N of about 47 patients) of the phase I trial of ivuxolimab. The purpose of peripheral TCRbeta sequencing was to test whether ivuxolimab changed TCR sequence diversity and led to clonal T-cell expansion. Prior anti-PD-1, anti-PD-L1 or anti-CTLA-4 therapy was permitted, and approximately 39% of dose-escalation patients had received checkpoint inhibitors.

To sequence the TCRbeta CDR3 region, genomic DNA was isolated from the sorted cells. The immunoSEQ Assay was used to sequence the TCRbeta CDR3 regions. TCRdb took over this immuneACCESS table, retaining in-frame rearrangements with V and J assigned. Such tables are incomplete; in checked studies, under half of the missing clones stem from an unresolved V gene, and the remainder is unexplained. The sample records tens of thousands of clones, 91% of which are singletons. Clones ranked in the top ten supply roughly 1.6% of the sample. Results the study describes overall, beyond this receptor: Clonal expansion of both CD4+ and CD8+ blood T cells was observed from baseline to week 6 at doses 0.1 to 3.0 mg/kg. Partial responders in the 0.1-3.0 mg/kg groups had among the lowest normalized peripheral clonal expansion, especially among CD8+ T cells. The antigen specificity of the clonally expanded peripheral T cells was not determined. After ivuxolimab, more expanded clones were found on average in CD8+ T cells than in CD4+ T cells. Low levels of normalized T-cell clonal expansion were also seen in some patients who did not respond.

A word on this clone: This receptor's antigen is unknown. No quality values exist for individual bases; no much larger clone is one base distant.

V is cut by 9 bases and J by 0 bases, and the space between the germline ends is 15 bases. The CDR3 contains 14 residues, cysteine and phenylalanine counted. This entry keeps only the CDR3 DNA: 42 bases, framed from base 1. Via the germline V gene (reference sequence), CDR1 is SEHNR and CDR2 FQNEAQ. The trial excluded patients who had a history of autoimmune disease or who were on systemic immunosuppression. Peripheral blood for TCR sequencing was collected from all dose cohorts at baseline, on cycle 4 day 1, and on cycle 7 day 1. Samples were obtained from an open-label, multicenter, first-in-human phase I dose-escalation trial of ivuxolimab. The trial enrolled adults with locally advanced or metastatic head and neck squamous cell, hepatocellular, melanoma or renal cell carcinoma. Before TCR sequencing, CD4+ T cells and CD8+ T cells were sorted from peripheral blood as separate populations.

The sequence is built from TRBV7-9 and TRBJ2-7, with the identity of the D gene unclear. The receptor was derived from an adult with an advanced solid tumor such as melanoma, head and neck, liver or kidney cancer. Sequencing used CD4+ or CD8+ T cells sorted from blood, obtained in a trial of the OX40 agonist ivuxolimab. The nucleotide sequence reads as follows: TGTGCCAGTGGCACAGACCAAAGCTCCTACGAGCAGTACTTC. Its product reads: CASGTDQSSYEQYF.